The rows below give T cell receptor beta chains drawn from one sample of a study of T cells in Graves' hyperthyroidism and ophthalmopathy. TCRdb re-called the multiplex PCR reads with MiXCR, one entry per CDR3 protein. This sample carries hundreds of thousands of distinct CDR3 sequences, around 21% of them seen once, and the ten largest clones take under 35%. Sequenced: blood. The receptors come from a man aged 25-45 years with Graves' ophthalmopathy. Each CDR3 is given with its conserved first and last residue. A D gene is named only where the DNA matches it firmly. Size tells how often a clone was seen (once, few, many) or the class of an expanded clone, and some rows leave it out.

cdr3_aa,cdr3_nt,d_call,j_call,v_call,clone_size
CASSYSTGGGGGELFF,TGTGCCAGCAGTTACTCGACAGGGGGCGGAGGCGGGGAGCTGTTTTTT,TRBD1,TRBJ2-2,TRBV6-6,few
CASSPSAGGSNQPQHF,TGTGCCAGCAGCCCCTCGGCGGGTGGGAGCAATCAGCCCCAGCATTTT,-,TRBJ1-5,TRBV7-9,-
CAIGGGGELFF,TGTGCCATTGGAGGGGGAGGAGAACTGTTTTTT,-,TRBJ1-4,TRBV6-1,-
CASSPDRPNTEAFF,TGTGCCAGCAGTCCTGACAGGCCGAACACTGAAGCTTTCTTT,-,TRBJ1-1,TRBV7-2,many
CASSPRVGFTDTQYF,TGTGCCAGCAGTCCCCGAGTAGGGTTCACAGATACGCAGTATTTT,-,TRBJ2-3,TRBV6-1,few
CASSVEGATYNEQFF,TGTGCCAGCAGCGTAGAGGGGGCGACGTACAATGAGCAGTTCTTC,TRBD1,TRBJ2-1,TRBV9,few
CASSLVVYRGLDYNEQFF,TGCGCCAGCAGCTTGGTGGTTTATCGGGGGCTGGATTACAATGAGCAGTTCTTC,-,TRBJ2-1,TRBV5-1,-
CASSFLAGAGMGEQYF,TGTGCCAGCAGCTTTTTAGCGGGGGCGGGTATGGGCGAGCAGTACTTC,TRBD2,TRBJ2-7,TRBV7-2,-
CASSLGRGPNNYGYTF,TGTGCCAGCAGCTTAGGCCGGGGGCCAAATAACTATGGCTACACCTTC,-,TRBJ1-2,TRBV7-8,few
CASSLREGWLAGGTGGSEQYF,TGTGCCAGCAGTTTAAGAGAGGGGTGGCTAGCGGGAGGCACCGGTGGCTCCGAGCAGTACTTC,TRBD2,TRBJ2-7,TRBV12-3/TRBV12-4,many
CASSTGVYQPQHF,TGTGCCAGCAGTACAGGGGTCTATCAGCCCCAGCATTTT,TRBD1,TRBJ1-5,TRBV27,many
CASSQIPDNSPLHF,TGTGCCAGTAGCCAGATTCCGGATAATTCACCCCTCCACTTT,-,TRBJ1-6,TRBV19,-
CASSLSTRQVNTRELFF,TGTGCCAGCAGTTTGTCTACGCGACAGGTTAACACCAGGGAGCTGTTTTTT,-,TRBJ2-2,TRBV28,-
CASSERYNSPLHF,TGCGCCAGCAGTGAACGGTATAATTCACCCCTCCACTTT,-,TRBJ1-6,TRBV10-1,few
CASSFSTGFRGKTQYF,TGTGCCAGCAGTTTCTCTACCGGCTTCCGAGGGAAGACCCAGTACTTC,-,TRBJ2-5,TRBV27,-
CSARDANRQGARYNSPLHF,TGCAGTGCTAGAGACGCAAACCGACAGGGGGCGAGATATAATTCACCCCTCCACTTT,TRBD1,TRBJ1-6,TRBV20-1,few
CASSPRGDSPLHF,TGTGCCAGCAGTCCCCGGGGTGATTCACCCCTCCACTTT,-,TRBJ1-6,TRBV6-1,few
CSARAGGRGEQFF,TGCAGTGCTAGAGCCGGCGGGAGGGGCGAGCAGTTCTTC,TRBD2,TRBJ2-1,TRBV20-1,few
CASSLGYGTASYEQYF,TGCGCCAGCAGCTTGGGTTACGGGACAGCCTCCTACGAGCAGTACTTC,TRBD1,TRBJ2-7,TRBV5-1,-
CASSDLQGTDTQYF,TGTGCCAGCAGTGATTTGCAGGGCACAGATACGCAGTATTTT,-,TRBJ2-3,TRBV2,many
CASSEAQGRNYGYTF,TGTGCCAGCAGTGAAGCCCAGGGGCGGAACTATGGCTACACCTTC,-,TRBJ1-2,TRBV6-1,few
CASSLGGVISYEQYF,TGTGCCAGCAGCTTGGGGGGAGTGATCTCCTACGAGCAGTACTTC,-,TRBJ2-7,TRBV7-8,many
CASSGPSSSGKYNEQFF,TGTGCCAGCAGTGGTCCGTCGTCTAGCGGGAAGTACAATGAGCAGTTCTTC,TRBD2,TRBJ2-1,TRBV28,many
CASSLEGQGPQETQYF,TGTGCCAGCAGCTTAGAAGGACAGGGTCCGCAAGAGACCCAGTACTTC,TRBD1,TRBJ2-5,TRBV5-4,-
CASRPGVTGELFF,TGCGCCAGCAGACCAGGGGTCACCGGGGAGCTGTTTTTT,-,TRBJ2-2,TRBV5-1,-
CASVGSSYNEQFF,TGTGCCAGCGTGGGGAGCTCCTACAATGAGCAGTTCTTC,-,TRBJ2-1,TRBV27,many
CASSAEGGAKNIQYF,TGTGCCAGCAGCGCCGAGGGTGGAGCCAAAAACATTCAGTACTTC,-,TRBJ2-4,TRBV7-3,few
CSARSRGLYEQYF,TGCAGTGCTAGAAGCAGGGGCCTCTACGAGCAGTACTTC,-,TRBJ2-7,TRBV20-1,few
CARGGVDTGELFF,TGTGCCCGTGGGGGAGTGGACACCGGGGAGCTGTTTTTT,-,TRBJ2-2,TRBV7-9,few